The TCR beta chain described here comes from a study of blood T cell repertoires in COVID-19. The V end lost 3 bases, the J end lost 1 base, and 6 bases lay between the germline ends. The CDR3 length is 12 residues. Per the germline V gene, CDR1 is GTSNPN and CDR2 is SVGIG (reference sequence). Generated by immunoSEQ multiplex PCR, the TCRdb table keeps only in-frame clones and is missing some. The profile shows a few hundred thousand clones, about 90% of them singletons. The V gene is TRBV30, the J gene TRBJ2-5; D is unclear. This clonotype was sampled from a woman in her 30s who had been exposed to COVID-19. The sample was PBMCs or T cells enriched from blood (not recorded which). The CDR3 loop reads CAWSGLQETQYF. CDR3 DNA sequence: TGTGCCTGGAGCGGTCTCCAAGAGACCCAGTACTTC.